Listed here are 30 T cell receptor beta chains from one sample, sequenced in a study of cytomegalovirus exposure and HLA in healthy donors. This PCR relied on a set of 60 Vbeta primers and 13 Jbeta primers. The table came from immunoSEQ multiplex PCR; TCRdb's copy has only in-frame clones and leaves some out. Among fewer than 120,000 clones, around three quarters were seen once, and the ten largest hold approximately 1.2%. The sequenced material came from PBMCs. Every receptor here comes from a woman in her 30s in good health and CMV-seronegative.

This chain joins TRBV25-1 and TRBJ2-3, with D possibly being TRBD1 (7 bases). Germline lookup yields CDR1 MGHDK and CDR2 SYGVNS. The length of the CDR3 is 14 residues. V lost 6 bases and J lost 2, with 12 bases in between. CDR3 loop: CASSRGEATDTQYF. CDR3 coding DNA: TGTGCCAGCAGCAGGGGGGAGGCCACAGATACGCAGTATTTT. Full variable domain (remainder filled in from reference TRBV25-1 and TRBJ2-3): EADIYQTPRYLVIGTGKKITLECSQTMGHDKMYWYQQDPGMELHLIHYSYGVNSTEKGDLSSESTVSRIRTEHFPLTLESARPSHTSQYLCASSRGEATDTQYFGPGTRLTVL.

CDR3 residues: CASKGLAVDEQYF. In nucleotides, the CDR3 is TGTGCCAGCAAGGGACTAGCAGTTGACGAGCAGTACTTC. V and J are TRBV6-1 and TRBJ2-7; 9 bases map to TRBD2. V lost 7 bases to trimming and J lost 5 bases; unmatched junction nucleotides: 6. This CDR3 spans 13 amino acids. Germline CDR1 is MNHNS and CDR2 is SASEGT.

The CDR3 region is CASSQGTSGGQETQYF. The CDR3 coding sequence is TGCGCCAGCAGCCAAGGGACTAGCGGGGGCCAAGAGACCCAGTACTTC. The chain joins TRBV4-3 to TRBJ2-5, with TRBD2 matching over 13 bases. CDR3 size: 16 residues. Unmatched junction bases numbered 0, after V lost 1 base and J lost 1 base. CDR1 and CDR2 from the germline V gene are LGHNA and YSLEER.

The chain links TRBV28 to TRBJ2-2, with D perhaps TRBD1 (6 bases). CDR1 MDHEN and CDR2 SYDVKM come from the germline V gene. The CDR3 runs 15 residues. V lost 2 bases and J 6 bases, leaving 13 bases between the germline ends. CDR3 nucleotides: TGTGCCAGCAGTTTAGGGGGCGGAAGGGCCGGGGAGCTGTTTTTT. It yields the protein CASSLGGGRAGELFF.

The chain uses TRBV28 and TRBJ1-1; D call uncertain. Germline V lookup: CDR1 MDHEN, CDR2 SYDVKM. The CDR3 consists of 15 residues. Trimming took off 5 bases at V and 2 bases at J, with 15 bases between the two ends. This CDR3 is CASSVLTAGNTEAFF. The CDR3 coding sequence is TGTGCCAGCAGTGTCTTAACAGCGGGCAACACTGAAGCTTTCTTT.

The chain links TRBV2 to TRBJ1-5; 9 nucleotides agree with TRBD1. V shed 6 bases, J shed 1 base, and the junction held 10 bases outside the gene matches. The CDR3 is 17 amino acids. Germline V gene lookup returns CDR1 SNHLY and CDR2 FYNNEI. The CDR3 is CASRSGQGNQSNQPQHF. CDR3 in DNA: TGTGCCAGCAGGTCGGGACAGGGTAATCAAAGCAATCAGCCCCAGCATTTT. Complete variable domain (other parts from reference TRBV2 and TRBJ1-5): EPEVTQTPSHQVTQMGQEVILRCVPISNHLYFYWYRQILGQKVEFLVSFYNNEISEKSEIFDDQFSVERPDGSNFTLKIRSTKLEDSAMYFCASRSGQGNQSNQPQHFGDGTRLSIL.

This chain connects TRBV4-1 to TRBJ1-4, with D unclear. The CDR3 is 15 residues long. Germline CDR1 reads MGHRA; CDR2 reads YSYEKL. Trimming took 0 bases from V and 4 from J, leaving 9 bases between them. CDR3 loop: CASSQDFGLNEKLFF. The CDR3 nucleotides are TGCGCCAGCAGCCAAGATTTTGGACTTAATGAAAAACTGTTTTTT.

The genes are TRBV9 and TRBJ2-5, with a tentative D call TRBD2 (5 bases). The length of the CDR3 is 15 residues. The ends were cut back, 0 bases at V and 0 bases at J, with 9 bases in the middle. The germline CDR1 and CDR2 sequences are SGDLS and YYNGEE. As DNA, the CDR3 is TGTGCCAGCAGCGTAGCGGGGTCAGACCAAGAGACCCAGTACTTC. Encoded protein: CASSVAGSDQETQYF. Supplemented by reference TRBV9 and TRBJ2-5, the full variable domain reads DSGVTQTPKHLITATGQRVTLRCSPRSGDLSVYWYQQSLDQGLQFLIQYYNGEERAKGNILERFSAQQFPDLHSELNLSSLELGDSALYFCASSVAGSDQETQYFGPGTRLLVL.

The chain couples TRBV27 to TRBJ2-1, with TRBD2 as a possible D gene (6 bases). The V end was cut by 0 bases, the J end by 6 bases, with 9 bases between. The CDR3 covers 14 residues. CDR1 is MNHEY, CDR2 SMNVEV, per germline (reference sequence). In nucleotides, the CDR3 is TGTGCCAGCAGTTTATCGACTAGGGTCAATGAGCAGTTCTTC. It is translated as CASSLSTRVNEQFF.

The chain carries TRBV9 and TRBJ2-5; TRBD2 is a possible D gene (6 bases). Germline CDR1 is SGDLS and CDR2 is YYNGEE. This CDR3 has 16 residues. The ends were cut back, 0 bases at V and 1 base at J, with 13 bases in the middle. The CDR3 region is CASSVVVSGPQETQYF. The DNA of the CDR3 is TGTGCCAGCAGCGTAGTGGTCAGCGGGCCCCAAGAGACCCAGTACTTC.

V and J are TRBV10-3 and TRBJ2-7; a possible D gene is TRBD2 (5 bases). The V and J ends lost 0 bases and 7 bases respectively, with 16 bases between them. This CDR3 spans 15 amino acids. Germline CDR1 and CDR2: ENHRY and SYGVKD. The CDR3 region has the DNA TGTGCCATCAGTGAGTCGCGGACCACGAGGGAAGAGCAGTACTTC. This translates into CAISESRTTREEQYF.

The V call is TRBV14, the J call TRBJ2-5, with no clear D. The V gene lost 4 bases and the J gene lost 1 base, with 13 bases spanning the gap. Germline lookup yields CDR1 SGHDN and CDR2 FVKESK. The CDR3 spans 15 residues. The CDR3 protein is CASSPLDNFQETQYF. The DNA for the CDR3 is TGTGCCAGCAGCCCTCTCGACAACTTCCAAGAGACCCAGTACTTC.

V and J are TRBV7-6 and TRBJ1-1; D is undetermined. CDR3 length: 15 amino acids. Per germline, CDR1 SGHVS and CDR2 FNYEAQ. V lost 2 bases, J lost 1 base, and 11 bases lay in between. The CDR3 nucleotides read TGTGCCAGCAGCTTATATGAAGCGCAGAACACTGAAGCTTTCTTT. Protein product: CASSLYEAQNTEAFF.

This clone was detected a few times. This chain connects TRBV29-1 to TRBJ2-1; 11 positions match TRBD2. The CDR3 totals 16 residues. CDR1 and CDR2 from the germline V gene are SQVTM and ANQGSEA. V gave up 1 base and J gave up 5 bases; unmatched junction bases: 7. DNA of the CDR3: TGCAGCGTTGAAGGGGCCGGGACTAGCGGAGACAATGAGCAGTTCTTC. Protein product: CSVEGAGTSGDNEQFF.

This rearrangement joins TRBV4-3 to TRBJ1-1, with 7 bases identical to TRBD1. Germline lookup yields CDR1 LGHNA and CDR2 YSLEER. Unmatched junction bases numbered 8, after V lost 4 bases and J lost 0 bases. This CDR3 is 16 amino acids long. This CDR3 is CASSLRTGAMNTEAFF. Here the CDR3 DNA reads TGCGCCAGCAGCCTCAGGACAGGAGCTATGAACACTGAAGCTTTCTTT.

V and J are TRBV19 and TRBJ2-1, with 7 nucleotides matching TRBD2. V was clipped by 7 bases and J by 3 bases; unmatched bases: 3. This CDR3 contains 13 residues. Germline CDR1 LNHDA, CDR2 SQIVND (reference sequence). CDR3 residues: CASTTGGYNEQFF. The CDR3 DNA reads TGTGCCAGTACCACGGGGGGCTACAATGAGCAGTTCTTC.

The rearrangement joins TRBV27 to TRBJ2-7, with TRBD2 as a possible D gene (7 bases). CDR3 length: 13 amino acids. V was trimmed by 10 bases and J by 3 bases, leaving 16 bases between them. Germline values: CDR1 MNHEY, CDR2 SMNVEV (reference sequence). The CDR3 loop reads CATSRGAVYEQYF. In DNA, the CDR3 is TGTGCCACCTCACGGGGGGCGGTCTACGAGCAGTACTTC.

The V gene is TRBV28, the J gene TRBJ1-1, with a tentative D call TRBD1 (5 bases). The V gene lost 4 bases and the J gene lost 1 base, with 13 bases spanning the gap. The CDR3 covers 15 residues. Germline loops: CDR1 MDHEN, CDR2 SYDVKM. Written as DNA, the CDR3 is TGTGCCAGCAGTTATGAGGACACCACGAACACTGAAGCTTTCTTT. This gives the protein CASSYEDTTNTEAFF.

Regarding this clone: Other DNA sequences in this specimen translate into the identical CDR3. The CDR3 region has the DNA TGTGCCAGCAGCGTAGCCGCAGGGAGGGAGACCCAGTACTTC. It encodes CASSVAAGRETQYF. The chain is built from TRBV9 and TRBJ2-5, with D possibly TRBD2 on 6 matching bases. The ends were cut back, 0 bases at V and 5 bases at J, with 11 bases in the middle. This CDR3 is 14 amino acids long. Germline-derived CDR1 and CDR2 are SGDLS and YYNGEE.

V and J are TRBV5-8 and TRBJ2-7; tentative D call: TRBD2 (6 bases). Trimming removed 6 bases from V and 9 bases from J, with 22 bases in between. The CDR3 has 14 amino acids. Germline CDR1 reads SGHTS; CDR2 reads YDEGEE. Here the CDR3 reads CASTIAARGPRQYF. CDR3 DNA sequence: TGTGCCAGCACAATAGCGGCTCGGGGTCCCCGGCAGTACTTC.

The V gene is TRBV5-6, the J gene TRBJ2-5; 8 nucleotides align to TRBD1. The CDR3 totals 14 residues. Trimming at V came to 7 bases and at J to 5 bases, leaving 10 bases not matched to a gene. Germline V CDR1 and CDR2: SGHDT, YYEEEE. CDR3 sequence: CASRGFGQGETQYF. The CDR3 region has the DNA TGTGCCAGCCGCGGGTTCGGACAGGGCGAGACCCAGTACTTC. Using reference TRBV5-6 and TRBJ2-5 for the parts outside the CDR3, the full variable domain is DAGVTQSPTHLIKTRGQQVTLRCSPKSGHDTVSWYQQALGQGPQFIFQYYEEEERQRGNFPDRFSGHQFPNYSSELNVNALLLGDSALYLCASRGFGQGETQYFGPGTRLLVL.

V and J are TRBV5-1 and TRBJ1-1; D might be TRBD1 (6 bases). Trimming stripped 5 bases from V and 2 bases from J, with 16 bases between. Germline V gene lookup returns CDR1 SGHRS and CDR2 YFSETQ. The CDR3 covers 15 residues. CDR3 nucleotide sequence: TGCGCCAGCAGGGGGTCTTGGGGGGGCAACACTGAAGCTTTCTTT. Protein sequence: CASRGSWGGNTEAFF.

The J gene is TRBJ1-5, the V gene TRBV6-6, with D possibly being TRBD1 (6 bases). This CDR3 is 16 amino acids long. Trimming cost V 6 bases and J 5 bases, with 20 bases left between them. Germline V gene lookup returns CDR1 MNHNY and CDR2 SVGAGI (reference sequence). The CDR3 coding sequence is TGTGCCAGCAGAAGACAGGAGACCTCGCCGCATCAGCCCCAGCATTTT. Protein product: CASRRQETSPHQPQHF.

The rearrangement links TRBV19 to TRBJ2-2; D is possibly TRBD1 (5 bases). The CDR3 has 13 residues. The ends were cut back, 7 bases at V and 5 bases at J, with 11 bases in the middle. CDR1 is LNHDA, CDR2 SQIVND, per germline (reference sequence). This chain's CDR3 is CASMRQYTGELFF. The CDR3 DNA sequence: TGTGCCAGTATGAGACAGTATACCGGGGAGCTGTTTTTT.

This sequence joins TRBV4-1 and TRBJ1-4, with TRBD1 identical over 7 bases. This CDR3 is built from 17 residues. V lost 3 bases and J lost 0; bases outside the gene matches: 7. The V gene's germline CDR1 is MGHRA and CDR2 YSYEKL. The CDR3 bases are TGCGCCAGCAGCCAGCCCCCGGGACAGTCAACTAATGAAAAACTGTTTTTT. Translating gives CASSQPPGQSTNEKLFF.

V is TRBV4-3 and J is TRBJ2-2, with 11 nucleotides matching TRBD2. V was pared by 3 bases and J by 0 bases, with 9 bases of the junction left unmatched. Germline-derived CDR1 and CDR2 are LGHNA and YSLEER. The CDR3 length is 19 residues. The CDR3 protein is CASSHLSGTSGSNTGELFF. CDR3 in DNA: TGCGCCAGCAGCCACCTGAGCGGGACTAGCGGTTCGAACACCGGGGAGCTGTTTTTT.

This clone was seen only once. The chain employs TRBV28 and TRBJ1-5; 9 nucleotides match TRBD1. V was clipped by 7 bases and J by 5 bases; unmatched bases: 9. Germline lookup yields CDR1 MDHEN and CDR2 SYDVKM. The CDR3 contains 15 residues. CDR3 amino acids: CASTLDRGYDQPQHF. The CDR3 DNA sequence: TGTGCCAGCACCCTGGACAGGGGATATGATCAGCCCCAGCATTTT.

The chain has TRBV4-2 and TRBJ2-7; D unresolved. The CDR3 sequence is 17 residues long. Germline V gene data show CDR1 as LGHNA and CDR2 as YNFKEQ. Trimming removed 0 bases at V and 0 bases at J, with 15 bases between. CDR3 residues: CASSQDMAAASSYEQYF. The CDR3 DNA reads TGTGCCAGCAGCCAAGATATGGCGGCCGCGAGCTCCTACGAGCAGTACTTC.

The chain has TRBV7-9 and TRBJ2-5, with D maybe TRBD2 (5 bases). The ends were cut back, 5 bases at V and 5 bases at J, with 18 bases in the middle. This CDR3 is 15 amino acids long. In germline, CDR1 is SEHNR, CDR2 FQNEAQ (reference sequence). The CDR3 nucleotides read TGTGCCAGCAGCCCCCCTAGGAGGTTGGGGGAGACCCAGTACTTC. Protein: CASSPPRRLGETQYF.

This clone was recorded only once. This sequence joins TRBV5-4 and TRBJ2-7; 8 nucleotides agree with TRBD1. CDR1 is SGHNT and CDR2 is YYREEE in the germline V gene (reference sequence). The trim removed 4 bases at V and 2 bases at J, leaving 8 bases unmatched. The CDR3 sequence is 15 residues long. The CDR3 nucleotides read TGTGCCAGCAGCGACGGGACAGGCCGGACCTACGAGCAGTACTTC. Its translation: CASSDGTGRTYEQYF.